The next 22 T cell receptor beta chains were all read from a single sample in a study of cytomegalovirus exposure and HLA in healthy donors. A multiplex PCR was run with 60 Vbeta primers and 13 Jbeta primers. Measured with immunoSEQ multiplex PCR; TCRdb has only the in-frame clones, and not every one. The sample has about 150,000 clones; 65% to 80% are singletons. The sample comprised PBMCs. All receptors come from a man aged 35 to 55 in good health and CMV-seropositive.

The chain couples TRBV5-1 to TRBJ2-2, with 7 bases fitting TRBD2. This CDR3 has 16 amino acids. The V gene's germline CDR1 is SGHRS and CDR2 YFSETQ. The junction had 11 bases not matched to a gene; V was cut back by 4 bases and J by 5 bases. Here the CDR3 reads CASSPAGNSRTGELFF. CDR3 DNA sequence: TGCGCCAGCAGCCCAGCGGGAAATTCGCGGACCGGGGAGCTGTTTTTT.

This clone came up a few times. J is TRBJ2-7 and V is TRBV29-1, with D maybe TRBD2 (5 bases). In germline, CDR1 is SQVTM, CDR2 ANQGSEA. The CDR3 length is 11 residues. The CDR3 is CGTKRTYEQYF. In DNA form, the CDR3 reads TGCGGAACTAAGCGGACCTACGAGCAGTACTTC.

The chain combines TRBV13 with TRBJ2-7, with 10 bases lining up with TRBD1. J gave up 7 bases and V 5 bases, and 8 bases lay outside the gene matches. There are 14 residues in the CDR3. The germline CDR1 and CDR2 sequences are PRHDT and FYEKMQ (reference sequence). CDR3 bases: TGTGCCAGCAGCATCCTCCGGGACAGGGGAGAGCAGTACTTC. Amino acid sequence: CASSILRDRGEQYF.

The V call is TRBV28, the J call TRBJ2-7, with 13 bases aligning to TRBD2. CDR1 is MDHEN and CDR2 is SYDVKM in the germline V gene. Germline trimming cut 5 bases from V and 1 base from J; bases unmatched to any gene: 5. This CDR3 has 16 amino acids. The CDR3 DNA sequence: TGTGCCAGCAGTGAACCGGGACTAGCGGGATCCTACGAGCAGTACTTC. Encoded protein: CASSEPGLAGSYEQYF. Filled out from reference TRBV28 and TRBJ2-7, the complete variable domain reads DVKVTQSSRYLVKRTGEKVFLECVQDMDHENMFWYRQDPGLGLRLIYFSYDVKMKEKGDIPEGYSVSREKKERFSLILESASTNQTSMYLCASSEPGLAGSYEQYFGPGTRLTVT.

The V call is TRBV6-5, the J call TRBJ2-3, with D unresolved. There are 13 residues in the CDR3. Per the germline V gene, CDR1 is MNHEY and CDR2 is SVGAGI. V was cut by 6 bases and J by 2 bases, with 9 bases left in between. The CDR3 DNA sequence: TGTGCCAGCAGAACCTATATCACAGATACGCAGTATTTT. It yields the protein CASRTYITDTQYF.

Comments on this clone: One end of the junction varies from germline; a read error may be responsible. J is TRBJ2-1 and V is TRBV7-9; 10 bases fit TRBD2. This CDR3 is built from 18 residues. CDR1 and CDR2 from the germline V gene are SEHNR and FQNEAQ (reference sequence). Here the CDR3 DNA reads TGTTCCAGCAGCTTGGGGACTAGCGACTTGAGCTCCTACAATGAGCAGTTCTTC. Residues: CSSSLGTSDLSSYNEQFF.

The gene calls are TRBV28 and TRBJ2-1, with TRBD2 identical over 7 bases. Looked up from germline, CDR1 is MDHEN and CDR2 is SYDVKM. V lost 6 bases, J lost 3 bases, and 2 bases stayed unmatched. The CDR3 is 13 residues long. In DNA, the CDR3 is TGTGCCAGCAGACTAGCGTACTACAATGAGCAGTTCTTC. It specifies CASRLAYYNEQFF.

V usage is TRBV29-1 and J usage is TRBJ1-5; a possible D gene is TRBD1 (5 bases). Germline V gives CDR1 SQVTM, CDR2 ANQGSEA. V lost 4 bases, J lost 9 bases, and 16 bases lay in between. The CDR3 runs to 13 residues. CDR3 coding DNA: TGCAGCGTTGTGGCAGGGCAGGGTCGGCCCCAGCATTTT. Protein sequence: CSVVAGQGRPQHF. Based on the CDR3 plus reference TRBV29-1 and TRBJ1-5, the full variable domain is SAVISQKPSRDICQRGTSLTIQCQVDSQVTMMFWYRQQPGQSLTLIATANQGSEATYESGFVIDKFPISRPNLTFSTLTVSNMSPEDSSIYLCSVVAGQGRPQHFGDGTRLSIL.

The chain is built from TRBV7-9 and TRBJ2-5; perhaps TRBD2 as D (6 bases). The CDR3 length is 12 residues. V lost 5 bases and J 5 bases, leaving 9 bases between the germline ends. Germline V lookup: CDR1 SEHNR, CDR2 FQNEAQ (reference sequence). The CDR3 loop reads CASSVRGETQYF. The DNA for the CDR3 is TGTGCCAGCAGCGTACGGGGGGAGACCCAGTACTTC.

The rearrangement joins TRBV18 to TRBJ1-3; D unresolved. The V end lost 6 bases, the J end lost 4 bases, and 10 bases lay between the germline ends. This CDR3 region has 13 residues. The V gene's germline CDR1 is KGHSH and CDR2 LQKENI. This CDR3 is CASSPSTGNTIYF. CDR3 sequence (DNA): TGTGCCAGCTCCCCTTCAACAGGAAACACCATATATTTT.

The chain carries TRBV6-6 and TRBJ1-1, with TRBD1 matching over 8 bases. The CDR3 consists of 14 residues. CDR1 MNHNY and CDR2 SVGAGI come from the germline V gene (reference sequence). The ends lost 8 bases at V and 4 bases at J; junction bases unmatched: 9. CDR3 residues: CASGPQGVGTEAFF. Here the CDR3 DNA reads TGTGCCAGCGGCCCACAGGGGGTGGGCACTGAAGCTTTCTTT.

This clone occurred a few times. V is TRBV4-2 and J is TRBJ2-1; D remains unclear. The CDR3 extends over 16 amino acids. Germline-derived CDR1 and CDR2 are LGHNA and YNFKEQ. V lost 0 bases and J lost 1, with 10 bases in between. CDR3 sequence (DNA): TGTGCCAGCAGCCAAGAAGCAGGTCTGTCCTACAATGAGCAGTTCTTC. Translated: CASSQEAGLSYNEQFF.

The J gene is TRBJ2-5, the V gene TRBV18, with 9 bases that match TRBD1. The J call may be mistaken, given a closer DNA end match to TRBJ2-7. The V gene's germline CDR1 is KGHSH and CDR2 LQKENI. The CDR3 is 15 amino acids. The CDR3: CASSPGGTGNYEQYF. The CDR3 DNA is TGTGCCAGCTCACCAGGGGGGACAGGGAACTACGAGCAGTACTTC.

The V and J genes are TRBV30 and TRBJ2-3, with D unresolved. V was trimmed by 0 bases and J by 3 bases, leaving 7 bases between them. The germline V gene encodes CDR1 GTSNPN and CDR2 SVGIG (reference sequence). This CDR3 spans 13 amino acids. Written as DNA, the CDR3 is TGTGCCTGGAGTGTACACGGGACAGATACGCAGTATTTT. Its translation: CAWSVHGTDTQYF.

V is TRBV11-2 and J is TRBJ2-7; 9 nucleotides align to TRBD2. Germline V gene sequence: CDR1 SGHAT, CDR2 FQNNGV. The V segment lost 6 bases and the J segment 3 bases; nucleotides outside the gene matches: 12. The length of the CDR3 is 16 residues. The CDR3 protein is CASRTYIAGAYYEQYF. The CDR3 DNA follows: TGTGCCAGCAGGACCTATATAGCGGGAGCGTACTACGAGCAGTACTTC.

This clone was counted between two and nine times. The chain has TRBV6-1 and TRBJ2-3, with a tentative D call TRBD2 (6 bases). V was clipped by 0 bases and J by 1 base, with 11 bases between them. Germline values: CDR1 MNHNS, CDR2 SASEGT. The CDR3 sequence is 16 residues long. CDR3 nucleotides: TGTGCCAGCAGTGAAGCGCGGGGCGGGCGCACAGATACGCAGTATTTT. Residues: CASSEARGGRTDTQYF.

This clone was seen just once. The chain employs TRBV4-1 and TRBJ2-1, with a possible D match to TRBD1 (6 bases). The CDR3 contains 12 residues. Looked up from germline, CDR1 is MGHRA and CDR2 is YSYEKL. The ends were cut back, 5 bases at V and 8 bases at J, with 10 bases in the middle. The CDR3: CASSGQSYEQFF. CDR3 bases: TGCGCCAGCAGCGGACAGTCCTATGAGCAGTTCTTC.

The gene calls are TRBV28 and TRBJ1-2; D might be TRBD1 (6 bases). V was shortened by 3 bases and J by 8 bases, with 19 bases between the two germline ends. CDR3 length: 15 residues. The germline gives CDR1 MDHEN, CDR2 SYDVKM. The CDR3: CASSFPTTGRGGYTF. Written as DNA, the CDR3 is TGTGCCAGCAGTTTCCCTACAACAGGGAGAGGAGGCTACACCTTC.

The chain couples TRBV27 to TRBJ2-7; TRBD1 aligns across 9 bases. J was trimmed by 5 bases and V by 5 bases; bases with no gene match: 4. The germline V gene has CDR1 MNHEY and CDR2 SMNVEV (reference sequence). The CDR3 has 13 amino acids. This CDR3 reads CASSTGTGNEQYF. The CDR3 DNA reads TGTGCCAGCAGTACAGGGACAGGGAACGAGCAGTACTTC.

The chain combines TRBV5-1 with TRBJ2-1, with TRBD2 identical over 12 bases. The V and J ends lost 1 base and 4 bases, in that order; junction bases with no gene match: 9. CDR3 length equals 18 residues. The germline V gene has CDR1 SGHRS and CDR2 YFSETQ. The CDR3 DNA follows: TGCGCCAGCAGCTTGTACCCTACGGGACTAGCGGGTTACAATGAGCAGTTCTTC. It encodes CASSLYPTGLAGYNEQFF.

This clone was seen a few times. The CDR3 DNA sequence: TGTGCCAGCAGCTTAACTAGCGGCCCCTACGAGCAGTACTTC. Amino acid sequence: CASSLTSGPYEQYF. The V call is TRBV7-8, the J call TRBJ2-7, with TRBD2 matching 8 bases. This CDR3 is built from 14 residues. Germline V gene data show CDR1 as SGHVS and CDR2 as FQNEAQ. Germline trimming cut 2 bases from V and 2 bases from J; bases unmatched to any gene: 2.

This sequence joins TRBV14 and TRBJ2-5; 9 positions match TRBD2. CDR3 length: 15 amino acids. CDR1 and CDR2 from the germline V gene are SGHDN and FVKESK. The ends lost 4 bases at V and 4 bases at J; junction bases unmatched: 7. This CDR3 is CASSPRAGGGETQYF. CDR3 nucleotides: TGTGCCAGCAGCCCGCGAGCGGGAGGAGGAGAGACCCAGTACTTC.